This TCR beta chain was observed in a study of read filtering for tumor transcriptome and immune sequencing (dated by TCRdb to the early 2020s). At the level of the whole study: The cohort consisted of over 16 male and under 15 female patients, with a mean age of about 66 years and an age range of roughly 40 to 85. After DNase treatment, whole-transcriptome libraries were prepared with the TruSeq RNA Access Library Prep Kit. TCR repertoires obtained by targeted immune repertoire sequencing and by bulk whole-transcriptome sequencing performed on the same bone marrow samples were compared. Under revised international staging, about eight patients fell into R-ISS I, 15 to 20 into R-ISS II and 7 into R-ISS III. One main goal was a read-filtering strategy for immune repertoire data, in particular deciding whether clonotypes backed by only one read should be removed. TCR-region mapped reads per sample ranged from about 4 to 11 million with IR-seq versus only about 85 to 1273 with RNA-seq.

TCR libraries were constructed from roughly 360 ng RNA using the Immunoverse kit, and molecular barcoded adaptors covering alpha/delta and beta/gamma chains were employed. TCR library preparation was performed with the same RNA that was used for transcriptome sequencing. Sequencing of the TCR libraries was done on an Illumina HiSeq 4000 with 2 x 150 cycles. In the source study's methods: Using MiXCR, which included quality filtering and error correction, TCR reads were aligned to human V, D, J and C references and then assembled into CDR3 clonotypes. The tcR package in R was used for analysis of clonotype counts and gene usage diversity. For inspection of raw mapping reads, RNA-seq reads were mapped by STAR aligner version 2.5.3a onto GRCh37 of the human genome. To test how sequencing depth affects detected clonotypes, IR-seq fastq files were randomly downsampled with Seqtk 1.3. TCRdb's own reprocessing of the public reads used fastp at Q25 and MiXCR and kept productive beta chains. Identical CDR3 proteins give one entry, which carries the most common genes and DNA. Clone size and V and J calls follow TCRdb, not the original study. This sample holds more than 35,000 distinct CDR3 sequences; approximately 12% were observed only once. Approximately 37% of the sample lies in the top ten.

Broader findings and caveats from the paper: The correlation between IR-seq and RNA-seq shared clonotype proportions was increased by removal of single-read clonotypes. The sorted CD138-negative fraction was not purified T cells but a mixed bone marrow immune population. In IR-seq, single-read clonotypes were roughly 86% of clonotypes but 3% to 4.5% of total reads; in RNA-seq they were roughly 73% of clonotypes and more than 40% of reads. Compared with RNA-seq, IR-seq captured clonotypes at much higher depth and more reliably, and a smaller IR-seq throughput was enough to identify most shared clonotypes.

Bone marrow was sampled from every patient at the time of active disease. Bone marrow mononuclear cells were isolated by Ficoll-Hypaque density gradient centrifugation. Myeloma plasma cells were removed and CD138-negative cells were obtained by negative selection following labeling with CD138 magnetic microbeads on a MACS separator. The purity of the isolated cells was checked by flow cytometry with CD138 antibodies on an Attune NxT. TRIzol reagent was used to extract total RNA, and a NanoDrop spectrophotometer was used to quantify the extracted RNA. For each patient, paired RNA-seq and IR-seq were run on the CD138-negative bone marrow sample from that patient. With respect to this clonotype: This clone's antigen is unknown. Nothing much larger sits one base from this clone, and base qualities are not available.

Measured from the cysteine to the phenylalanine, the CDR3 is 16 residues long. Solely the CDR3 DNA is kept, with 48 bases framed from the first base. V and J are trimmed by 3 bases and 5 bases, and the gene matches miss 11 bases of the junction. Sequences DFQATT (CDR1) and SNEGSKA (CDR2) are obtained from the germline V gene (reference sequence). Sequencing used a population of CD138-negative cells sorted from bone marrow. In light of the paper, this sample's cell subset or site label describes: bone marrow mononuclear cells depleted of CD138+ plasma/myeloma cells by negative magnetic selection. The receptor was derived from a donor aged 40 or over with multiple myeloma. The chain uses TRBV20-1 and TRBJ2-3; TRBD2 agrees with 10 junctional bases. The bases are TGCAGTGCTAGTAGCGGGACTAGCGTTTGGGGAGATACGCAGTATTTT. It codes for CSASSGTSVWGDTQYF.